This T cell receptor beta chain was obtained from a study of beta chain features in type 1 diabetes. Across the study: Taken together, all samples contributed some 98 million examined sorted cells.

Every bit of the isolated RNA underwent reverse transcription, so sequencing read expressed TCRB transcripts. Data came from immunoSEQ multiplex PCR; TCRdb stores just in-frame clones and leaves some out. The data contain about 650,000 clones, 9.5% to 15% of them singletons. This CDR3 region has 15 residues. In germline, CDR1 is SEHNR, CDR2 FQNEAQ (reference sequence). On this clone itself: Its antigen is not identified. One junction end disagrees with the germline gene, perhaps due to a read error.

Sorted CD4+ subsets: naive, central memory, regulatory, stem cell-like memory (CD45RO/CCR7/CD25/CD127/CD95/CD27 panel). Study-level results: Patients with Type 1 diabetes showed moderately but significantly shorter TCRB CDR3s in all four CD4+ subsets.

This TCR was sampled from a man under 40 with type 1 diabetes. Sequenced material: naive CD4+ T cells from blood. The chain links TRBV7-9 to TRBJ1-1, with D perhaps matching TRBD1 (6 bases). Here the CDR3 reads CASSPDRYLKTEAFF. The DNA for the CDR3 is TGTGCCAGCAGTCCAGACAGGTATCTGAAGACTGAAGCTTTCTTT.